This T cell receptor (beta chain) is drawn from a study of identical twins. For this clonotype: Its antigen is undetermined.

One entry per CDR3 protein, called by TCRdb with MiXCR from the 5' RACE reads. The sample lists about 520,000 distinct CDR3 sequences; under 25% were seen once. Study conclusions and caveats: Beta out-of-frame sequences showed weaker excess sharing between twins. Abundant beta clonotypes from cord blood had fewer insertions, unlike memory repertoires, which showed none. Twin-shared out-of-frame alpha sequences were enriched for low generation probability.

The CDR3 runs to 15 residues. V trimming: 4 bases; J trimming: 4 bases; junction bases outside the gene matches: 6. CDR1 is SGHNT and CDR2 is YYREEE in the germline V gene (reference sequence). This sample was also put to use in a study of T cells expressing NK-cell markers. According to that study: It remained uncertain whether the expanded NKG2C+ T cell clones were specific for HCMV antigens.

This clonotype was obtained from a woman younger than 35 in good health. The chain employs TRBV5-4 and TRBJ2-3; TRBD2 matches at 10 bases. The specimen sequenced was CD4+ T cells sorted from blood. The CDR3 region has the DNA TGTGCCAGCAGCCGCGCTAGCGGGAGAGCAGATACGCAGTATTTT. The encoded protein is CASSRASGRADTQYF.